The 9 T cell receptor beta chains below were found in one sample sequenced in a study of beta chain features in type 1 diabetes. Study-wide results and caveats: For Type 1 diabetes patients, all four CD4+ subsets carried TCRB CDR3s that were moderately but significantly shorter.

Their antigen targets remain unknown. The sequenced template was cDNA made from the entire isolated RNA. Generated by immunoSEQ multiplex PCR, the TCRdb table keeps only in-frame clones and is missing some. The sample records 250,000 or so clones, over 20% being singletons. The sample was naive CD4+ T cells from blood. The receptors shown here come from a woman aged 40 to 50 with type 1 diabetes.

The rearrangement links TRBV7-2 to TRBJ2-4; the D is unclear. The CDR3 loop spans 17 amino acids. Germline loops: CDR1 SGHTA, CDR2 FQGNSA. V was shortened by 6 bases and J by 0 bases, with 18 bases between the two germline ends. The CDR3: CASRSAPSDLAKNIQYF. The CDR3 nucleotides are TGTGCCAGCAGGTCAGCGCCCTCCGACCTAGCCAAAAACATTCAGTACTTC.

This clone has only a few counts. The DNA for the CDR3 is TGTGCCAGCAGCTTAGCCGGCGGGACTAGTCAGAACATTCAGTACTTC. It encodes CASSLAGGTSQNIQYF. This chain connects TRBV7-2 to TRBJ2-4; 8 bases are a match to TRBD2. CDR1 and CDR2 from the germline V gene are SGHTA and FQGNSA. There are 16 residues in the CDR3. J was trimmed by 7 bases and V by 0 bases; bases with no gene match: 8.

This clone turned up a few times. V usage is TRBV14 and J usage is TRBJ1-2, with a possible D match to TRBD1 (5 bases). Germline CDR1 reads SGHDN; CDR2 reads FVKESK. The ends were cut back, 4 bases at V and 0 bases at J, with 9 bases in the middle. The CDR3 covers 14 residues. This chain's CDR3 is CASSRGDANYGYTF. The CDR3 nucleotides are TGTGCCAGCAGCCGGGGGGACGCTAACTATGGCTACACCTTC.

The V gene is TRBV28, the J gene TRBJ1-2; TRBD1 is a possible D gene (5 bases). The CDR3 length is 11 residues. Trimming pared 6 bases from V and 8 bases from J, leaving 10 bases between. Germline values: CDR1 MDHEN, CDR2 SYDVKM. CDR3 in amino acids: CASSTGLGYTF. For the CDR3, the DNA is TGTGCCAGCAGCACAGGTTTAGGCTACACCTTC.

The sample holds a few counts of this clone. This rearrangement joins TRBV2 to TRBJ1-1; D is unresolved. There are 15 residues in the CDR3. V shed 6 bases and J shed 5 bases, with 19 bases lying between them. Germline CDR1 reads SNHLY; CDR2 reads FYNNEI. DNA for the CDR3: TGTGCCAGCAGCTCCTCAGGAGCGCGGGAGACTGAAGCTTTCTTT. Protein sequence: CASSSSGARETEAFF. The entire variable domain, with the rest obtained from reference TRBV2 and TRBJ1-1, is as follows: EPEVTQTPSHQVTQMGQEVILRCVPISNHLYFYWYRQILGQKVEFLVSFYNNEISEKSEIFDDQFSVERPDGSNFTLKIRSTKLEDSAMYFCASSSSGARETEAFFGQGTRLTVV.

This clone was counted only a few times. The chain employs TRBV9 and TRBJ1-1; D not certain. Germline CDR1 and CDR2: SGDLS and YYNGEE. V lost 0 bases, J lost 0 bases, and 9 bases lay in between. CDR3 length: 15 amino acids. The CDR3 sequence: CASSVGVGLNTEAFF. In DNA form, the CDR3 reads TGTGCCAGCAGCGTAGGGGTGGGCTTGAACACTGAAGCTTTCTTT.

This clone was counted a few times. The chain uses TRBV28 and TRBJ1-5, with 7 bases lining up with TRBD1. Germline CDR1 and CDR2: MDHEN and SYDVKM. After removal of 3 bases from V and 0 bases from J, the junction contained 20 bases not matched to a gene. There are 21 residues in the CDR3. This chain's CDR3 is CASSLPYRGADFFYSNQPQHF. CDR3 DNA sequence: TGTGCCAGCAGTTTGCCCTACAGGGGCGCGGATTTCTTCTATAGCAATCAGCCCCAGCATTTT.

This clone was seen only a few times. The chain employs TRBV4-3 and TRBJ2-5; a possible D gene is TRBD1 (6 bases). The V end lost 4 bases, the J end lost 2 bases, and 11 bases lay between the germline ends. The CDR3 totals 14 residues. Per germline, CDR1 LGHNA and CDR2 YSLEER. CDR3 coding DNA: TGCGCCAGCAGCCTCACGACAGGACAAGAGACCCAGTACTTC. This translates into CASSLTTGQETQYF.

The CDR3 protein is CASSLARVAVRNEQFF. DNA of the CDR3: TGTGCCAGCAGCTTAGCGCGGGTAGCGGTAAGGAATGAGCAGTTCTTC. V and J are TRBV7-2 and TRBJ2-1; D may be TRBD2 (6 bases). Germline CDR1 reads SGHTA; CDR2 reads FQGNSA. V dropped 0 bases and J dropped 7 bases, with 16 bases sitting between them. The CDR3 runs to 16 residues.